This T cell receptor (beta chain) was sequenced in a study of radiotherapy plus CTLA-4 blockade in lung cancer. V was clipped by 5 bases and J by 5 bases, with 12 bases between them. Germline V CDR1 and CDR2: LGHNA, YSLEER. This CDR3 spans 13 amino acids. Data came from immunoSEQ multiplex PCR; TCRdb stores just in-frame clones and leaves some out. The sample includes about 49,000 clones, 85% of them seen just once. The genes are TRBV4-3 and TRBJ1-1, with D possibly being TRBD1 (6 bases). This TCR came from a human donor with non-small cell lung cancer whose response to radiotherapy plus ipilimumab could not be evaluated. The material was peripheral blood, obtained from a patient treated with radiotherapy plus ipilimumab. The CDR3 coding sequence is TGCGCCAGCAGCGAAGTCCAGGGGACTGAAGCTTTCTTT. This sequence encodes CASSEVQGTEAFF.